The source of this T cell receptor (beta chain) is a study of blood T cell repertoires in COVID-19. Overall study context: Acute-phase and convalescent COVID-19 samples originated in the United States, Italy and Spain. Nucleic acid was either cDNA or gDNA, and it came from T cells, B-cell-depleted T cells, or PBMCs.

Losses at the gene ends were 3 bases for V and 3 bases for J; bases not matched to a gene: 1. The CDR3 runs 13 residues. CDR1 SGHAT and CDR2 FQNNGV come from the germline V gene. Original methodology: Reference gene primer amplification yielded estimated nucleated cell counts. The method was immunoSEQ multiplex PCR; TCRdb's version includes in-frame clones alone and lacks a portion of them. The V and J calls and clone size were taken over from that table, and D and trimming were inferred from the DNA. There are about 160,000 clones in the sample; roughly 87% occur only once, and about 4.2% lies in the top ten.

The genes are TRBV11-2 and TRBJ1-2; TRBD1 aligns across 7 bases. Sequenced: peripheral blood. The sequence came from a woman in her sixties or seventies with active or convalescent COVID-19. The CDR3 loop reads CASSFGTDYGYTF. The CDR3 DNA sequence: TGTGCCAGCAGCTTCGGGACAGACTATGGCTACACCTTC.